Included here is one T cell receptor (beta chain) sequence, with context. Looked up from germline, CDR1 is LGHDT and CDR2 is YNNKEL (reference sequence). V shed 1 base and J shed 3 bases, with 15 bases lying between them. The CDR3 runs to 16 residues. Authors' analysis steps: Scientists estimated how many nucleated cells there were by amplifying reference gene primers. Here immunoSEQ multiplex PCR was the method, and the copy in TCRdb shows in-frame clones only, minus some. The V and J calls and clone size are taken from that table; D and trimming were inferred from the DNA. The top ten hold about 5.2% of the sample, which has about 48,000 clones, 83% seen once. These data originate in a study of blood T cell repertoires in COVID-19. About the research overall: Some COVID-19 samples were acute and others convalescent; all came from the United States, Italy and Spain. T cells, B-cell-depleted T cells, or PBMCs provided the cDNA or gDNA that served as material.

V usage is TRBV3-1 (or the pseudogene TRBV3-2) and J usage is TRBJ1-1; a possible D gene is TRBD1 (6 bases). Sequencing was done on a sample of peripheral blood. The TCR was taken from a human donor in a cohort sampled during active COVID-19. CDR3 loop: CASSQARPPGDTEAFF. CDR3 coding DNA: TGTGCCAGCAGCCAAGCTCGGCCACCAGGGGACACTGAAGCTTTCTTT.